Below, 16 T cell receptor beta chains from the same sample are listed, as sequenced in a study of blood T cell repertoires in COVID-19. This table comes from immunoSEQ multiplex PCR, and its TCRdb copy is limited to in-frame clones, with some not included. The table includes about 300,000 clones, 75% to 95% detected once. Sequenced material: PBMCs or T cells enriched from blood (not recorded which). The receptors originated from a woman younger than 45 who had recovered from COVID-19.

The genes are TRBV7-8 and TRBJ2-5; a weak D match, TRBD2 (6 bases). Trimming removed 3 bases from V and 4 bases from J, with 9 bases in between. The CDR3 spans 13 residues. CDR1 SGHVS and CDR2 FQNEAQ come from the germline V gene. CDR3 bases: TGTGCCAGCAGCTTCCGACTAGTAGAGACCCAGTACTTC. Translation: CASSFRLVETQYF.

This rearrangement joins TRBV7-3 to TRBJ2-2, with TRBD2 identical over 10 bases. Trimming cost V 5 bases and J 6 bases; bases outside gene matches: 12. Germline V lookup: CDR1 SGHTA, CDR2 FQGTGA. There are 17 residues in the CDR3. DNA of the CDR3: TGTGCCAGCAGCCCCCAACCGCTAGCGGGAGTGTCCGGGGAGCTGTTTTTT. Translated: CASSPQPLAGVSGELFF.

This clone showed up just once. The rearrangement joins TRBV2 to TRBJ2-7; 7 nucleotides line up with TRBD1. The CDR3 has 15 amino acids. Germline V gene sequence: CDR1 SNHLY, CDR2 FYNNEI. V trimming: 6 bases; J trimming: 0 bases; junction bases outside the gene matches: 8. The CDR3 reads CASSLPDRVSYEQYF. DNA for the CDR3: TGTGCCAGCAGCCTACCCGACAGGGTCTCCTACGAGCAGTACTTC. Combining the CDR3 with reference TRBV2 and TRBJ2-7 gives the whole variable domain EPEVTQTPSHQVTQMGQEVILRCVPISNHLYFYWYRQILGQKVEFLVSFYNNEISEKSEIFDDQFSVERPDGSNFTLKIRSTKLEDSAMYFCASSLPDRVSYEQYFGPGTRLTVT.

The rearrangement links TRBV23-1 to TRBJ2-1, with TRBD2 matching 11 bases. TRBV23-1 belongs to the ORF category, with a function that is uncertain. The trim removed 4 bases at V and 9 bases at J, leaving 14 bases unmatched. CDR3 size: 17 residues. In DNA, the CDR3 is TGCGCCAGCAGTCCCCCGCCGGGTAGCGGGAGGGCCGTTGAGCAGTTCTTC. Protein product: CASSPPPGSGRAVEQFF.

The chain links TRBV28 to TRBJ2-7; 12 nucleotides align to TRBD2. The junction had 7 bases not matched to a gene; V was cut back by 7 bases and J by 3 bases. There are 15 residues in the CDR3. Germline V gene lookup returns CDR1 MDHEN and CDR2 SYDVKM. CDR3 DNA sequence: TGTGCCAGCACGATAACTAGCGGGAGGATCTACGAGCAGTACTTC. Its translation: CASTITSGRIYEQYF.

On this clone itself: Other DNA sequences of this sample code for an identical CDR3. The gene calls are TRBV7-3 and TRBJ2-3; no clear D gene. Germline V gene data show CDR1 as SGHTA and CDR2 as FQGTGA. CDR3 length: 14 residues. V was trimmed by 5 bases and J by 0 bases, leaving 9 bases between them. The CDR3 sequence: CASSPTGSTDTQYF. For the CDR3, the DNA is TGTGCCAGCAGCCCCACCGGGAGCACAGATACGCAGTATTTT.

The CDR3 spells CASSRRIGGGGYTF. CDR3 nucleotide sequence: TGTGCCAGCAGCCGCAGAATCGGCGGCGGTGGCTACACCTTC. The chain carries TRBV13 and TRBJ1-2; D call uncertain. V lost 5 bases to trimming and J lost 7 bases, with 17 bases between them. The CDR3 spans 14 residues. Germline CDR1 and CDR2: PRHDT and FYEKMQ (reference sequence).

The rearrangement uses TRBV4-1 and TRBJ1-1, with 8 bases aligning to TRBD1. Trimming removed 0 bases from V and 4 bases from J; junction bases left unmatched: 7. Germline V gene data show CDR1 as MGHRA and CDR2 as YSYEKL. This CDR3 comprises 16 residues. CDR3 sequence: CASSQDIAQGVTEAFF. In nucleotides, the CDR3 is TGCGCCAGCAGCCAAGATATAGCACAGGGGGTCACTGAAGCTTTCTTT.

V gene TRBV19 combines with J gene TRBJ2-1; TRBD2 matches at 11 bases. Germline CDR1 LNHDA, CDR2 SQIVND (reference sequence). V was clipped by 5 bases and J by 2 bases; unmatched bases: 2. The CDR3 loop spans 15 amino acids. CDR3 in DNA: TGTGCCAGTAGTCCGGGACTAGCGGCCTACAATGAGCAGTTCTTC. Translated: CASSPGLAAYNEQFF. Full variable domain (rest looked up from reference TRBV19 and TRBJ2-1): DGGITQSPKYLFRKEGQNVTLSCEQNLNHDAMYWYRQDPGQGLRLIYYSQIVNDFQKGDIAEGYSVSREKKESFPLTVTSAQKNPTAFYLCASSPGLAAYNEQFFGPGTRLTVL.

This clone was counted a single time. This chain connects TRBV4-2 to TRBJ2-7; D remains ambiguous. This CDR3 has 17 residues. Per the germline V gene, CDR1 is LGHNA and CDR2 is YNFKEQ. Trimming took 0 bases from V and 2 from J, leaving 17 bases between them. The CDR3 reads CASSQDLSSVSAYEQYF. In DNA form, the CDR3 reads TGTGCCAGCAGCCAAGATCTCTCCAGCGTGTCAGCCTACGAGCAGTACTTC.

This sequence joins TRBV11-3 and TRBJ2-6; tentative D call: TRBD2 (5 bases). In germline, CDR1 is SGHNT, CDR2 YENEEA. V lost 5 bases, J lost 2 bases, and 13 bases lay in between. CDR3 length: 16 residues. The CDR3, as DNA: TGTGCCAGCAGCGCCGGACTGAAGGCTGGGGCCAACGTCCTGACTTTC. Translating gives CASSAGLKAGANVLTF.

The J gene is TRBJ1-2, the V gene TRBV6-5; no firm D call. The length of the CDR3 is 12 residues. Germline V gene lookup returns CDR1 MNHEY and CDR2 SVGAGI. V was clipped by 5 bases and J by 8 bases, with 12 bases between them. This CDR3 is CASSRRPGGYTF. The CDR3 DNA reads as TGTGCCAGCAGTAGACGGCCGGGGGGCTACACCTTC.

The gene calls are TRBV21-1 and TRBJ1-2; the D segment call TRBD1 is taken from the table without a DNA check. TRBV21-1 has pseudogene status. The CDR3 runs to 16 residues. The CDR3 protein is CASSKRGTGGNYGYTF. CDR3 sequence (DNA): TGTGCCAGCAGCAAAAGAGGGACAGGGGGGAACTATGGCTACACCTTC.

The chain carries TRBV11-2 and TRBJ2-1; perhaps TRBD1 as D (6 bases). This CDR3 spans 14 amino acids. Germline loops: CDR1 SGHAT, CDR2 FQNNGV. The V gene lost 4 bases and the J gene lost 7 bases, with 14 bases spanning the gap. The CDR3 DNA reads as TGTGCCAGCAGCTCCAACAGGGTTCCTAATGAGCAGTTCTTC. Protein: CASSSNRVPNEQFF.

The chain joins TRBV7-8 to TRBJ2-2; D not resolved. Germline V lookup: CDR1 SGHVS, CDR2 FQNEAQ. The CDR3 is 14 amino acids. V was pared by 4 bases and J by 3 bases, with 9 bases between. CDR3 in DNA: TGTGCCAGCAGCTCCCACAGAGACACCGGGGAGCTGTTTTTT. It specifies CASSSHRDTGELFF.

The chain recombines TRBV9 with TRBJ1-2; TRBD1 is a possible D gene (5 bases). V lost 2 bases, J lost 4 bases, and 15 bases lay in between. This CDR3 is built from 15 residues. Germline loops: CDR1 SGDLS, CDR2 YYNGEE. CDR3 loop: CASSVRSRDLYGYTF. In DNA, the CDR3 is TGTGCCAGCAGCGTTCGGAGCAGGGATCTCTATGGCTACACCTTC.